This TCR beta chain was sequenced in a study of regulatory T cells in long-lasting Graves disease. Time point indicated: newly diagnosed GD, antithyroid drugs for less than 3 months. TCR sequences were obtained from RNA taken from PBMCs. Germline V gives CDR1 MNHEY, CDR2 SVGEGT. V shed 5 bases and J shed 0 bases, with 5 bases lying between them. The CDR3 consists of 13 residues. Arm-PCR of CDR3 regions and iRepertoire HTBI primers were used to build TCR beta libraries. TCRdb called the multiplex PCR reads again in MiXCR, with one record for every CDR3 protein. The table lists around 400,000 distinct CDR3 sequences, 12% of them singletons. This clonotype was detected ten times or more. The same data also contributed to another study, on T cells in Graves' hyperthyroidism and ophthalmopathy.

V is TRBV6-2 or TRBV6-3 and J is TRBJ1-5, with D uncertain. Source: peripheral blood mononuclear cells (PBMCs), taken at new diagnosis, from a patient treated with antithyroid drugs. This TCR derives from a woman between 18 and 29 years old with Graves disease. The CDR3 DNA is TGTGCCAGCAGTAGGAATAGCAATCAGCCCCAGCATTTT. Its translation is CASSRNSNQPQHF.